This entry features one T cell receptor (beta chain) sequence. This clonotype turned up a few times. Its specific antigen is unknown. Base-call qualities are not available, and no considerably larger clone is one nucleotide away. This sample was taken from a study of T-cell reconstitution after alpha-beta-depleted transplantation in children (dated by TCRdb to the mid-2010s). Study-wide context: Using TCR repertoire profiling, the study quantitatively followed how T-cell immune reconstitution unfolded in children after TCRalphabeta/CD19-depleted allogeneic hematopoietic cell transplantation.

The sample's treatment or condition label, decoded: allogeneic hematopoietic cell transplantation with graft depleted of TCRalphabeta T cells and CD19 B cells. TCRalphabeta/CD19-depleted allogeneic hematopoietic cell grafts were given to the transplant recipients, all of whom were children. CDR1 SGHAT and CDR2 FQNNGV are derived from the germline V gene. The CDR3 covers 16 residues, taking in both the cysteine and the phenylalanine. The retained sequence is limited to the CDR3, 48 bases, with the frame set at the first base. V is shortened by 0 bases, J by 0 bases, and the region joining them spans 6 bases. General findings and caveats noted by the study authors: Hyperexpanded clone frequencies declined over subsequent months; after one year, T-cell counts and TCRbeta diversity were mostly attributed to newly produced T cells. In some patients, the high TCRbeta diversity seen at day 60 was put down to recipient T cells and intrathymic progenitors that had survived conditioning. The apparently early alphabetaT-cell count recovery about two months after transplant was reportedly dependent on only several hundred rapidly expanded clones derived from non-depleted graft cells.

Library generation was performed with PCR. The sequencer was an Illumina HiSeq 2500. TCR library preparation used molecular barcoding, with unique molecular identifiers applied to normalize quantification of the TCRbeta repertoire. TCRdb's own reprocessing of the public reads used fastp at Q25 and MiXCR and kept productive beta chains. For every CDR3 protein sequence, its rows merge into one entry that carries the most common genes and DNA. The sample table records about 580,000 distinct CDR3 sequences; roughly 27% of these occur just once. The top ten hold around a third of the sample. The rearrangement combines TRBV11-2 with TRBJ1-6; no confident D gene assignment can be made. The source of this sequence is a boy younger than two with Wiskott-Aldrich syndrome, due to receive a stem cell transplant. This specimen consisted of PBMCs, obtained before TCRalphabeta/CD19-depleted stem cell transplant. The sequenced DNA is TGTGCCAGCAGCTTAGACCCGGGCTCCTATAATTCACCCCTCCACTTT. This codes for CASSLDPGSYNSPLHF.